What follows is one T cell receptor beta chain and its context. Blood specimens came from baseline, cycle 4 day 1, and cycle 7 day 1. These data belong to a study of OX40 agonist ivuxolimab in advanced cancers. Study details: Ivuxolimab is an agonistic anti-OX40 (CD134) antibody, and patients were treated with it. Dose-escalation patients were diagnosed with hepatocellular carcinoma, melanoma, renal cell cancer or head and neck cancer. In three patients, partial responses were observed, one with hepatocellular carcinoma and two with cutaneous melanoma.

The data were produced by immunoSEQ multiplex PCR, yet TCRdb's version contains in-frame clones alone and is incomplete. The sample comprises around 40,000 clones, 70% to 90% of which are singletons, and 9% to 14% rests with the top ten. With 0 bases removed from V and 6 bases from J, the gap between germline ends came to 5 bases. This CDR3 contains 12 residues. Germline-derived CDR1 and CDR2 are MNHNY and SVGAGI (reference sequence). This TCR was recovered from an adult with an advanced solid tumor such as melanoma, head and neck, liver or kidney cancer. This chain connects TRBV6-6 to TRBJ1-2; D is perhaps TRBD1 (5 bases). Material: CD4+ or CD8+ T cells sorted from blood, obtained in a trial of the OX40 agonist ivuxolimab. In DNA form, the CDR3 reads TGTGCCAGCAGTTACTCAGGGGATGGCTACACCTTC. Translation gives CASSYSGDGYTF.